These T cell receptor beta chains were read from a single sample in a study of T cell repertoires in cytomegalovirus infection. MiXCR, run by TCRdb on the reads, gives a single entry per CDR3 protein. The sample holds 400,000 to 550,000 distinct CDR3 sequences, approximately 10% seen once. Sequenced material: PBMCs. These receptors all stem from a human donor in good health (CMV status not recorded). Some clones in this sample may be carry-over from other donors' samples. The CDR3 runs from the conserved cysteine through the conserved F or W. The D gene is left open where the match is weak. The listing skips clone size in some rows; elsewhere it reads once, few, many or a size class.

abundance	v_gene	d_gene	j_gene	CDR3aa	CDR3nt
many	TRBV7-3	-	TRBJ2-3	CASSPPGARPTDTQYF	TGTGCCAGCAGCCCTCCCGGCGCTAGGCCTACAGATACGCAGTATTTT
many	TRBV5-1	-	TRBJ1-1	CASSLAAGMNTEAFF	TGCGCCAGCAGCTTGGCGGCGGGCATGAACACTGAAGCTTTCTTT
many	TRBV5-4	-	TRBJ1-4	CASSLGGTVNEKLFF	TGTGCCAGCAGCCTTGGGGGGACCGTTAATGAAAAACTGTTTTTT
many	TRBV12-3/TRBV12-4	TRBD1	TRBJ2-1	CASSPDRGGYNEQFF	TGTGCCAGCAGTCCGGACAGGGGAGGCTACAATGAGCAGTTCTTC
many	TRBV5-6	TRBD1	TRBJ2-3	CASSYGQGAMADTQYF	TGTGCCAGCAGTTACGGACAGGGGGCGATGGCAGATACGCAGTATTTT
many	TRBV5-1	TRBD1	TRBJ2-1	CASRSPGQVYNEQFF	TGCGCCAGCAGATCTCCGGGACAGGTCTACAATGAGCAGTTCTTC
few	TRBV12-3/TRBV12-4	TRBD1	TRBJ1-6	CASSPLDRASSPLHF	TGTGCCAGCAGTCCCCTGGACAGGGCAAGTTCACCCCTCCACTTT
-	TRBV3-1	TRBD2	TRBJ2-7	CASRTSARSYEQYF	TGTGCCAGCAGGACTAGCGCAAGATCCTACGAGCAGTACTTC
many	TRBV19	TRBD1	TRBJ1-5	CASSTPGQGSNQPQHF	TGTGCCAGTAGTACACCGGGACAGGGTAGCAATCAGCCCCAGCATTTT
-	TRBV13	TRBD1	TRBJ1-2	CASSGTGGTHYGYTF	TGTGCCAGCAGCGGAACAGGGGGCACTCACTATGGCTACACCTTC
many	TRBV7-2	-	TRBJ1-2	CASSPTGRGYGYTF	TGTGCCAGCAGCCCAACCGGACGCGGTTATGGCTACACCTTC
few	TRBV20-1	TRBD2	TRBJ2-3	CSARDRERGLDTQYF	TGCAGTGCTAGAGATCGTGAGCGGGGGTTAGATACGCAGTATTTT
few	TRBV28	TRBD1	TRBJ1-2	CASSYRGKSWGYTF	TGTGCCAGCAGTTACAGGGGTAAAAGTTGGGGCTACACCTTC
many	TRBV7-3	TRBD1	TRBJ1-1	CASSSPGGGHGTEAFF	TGTGCCAGCAGCTCCCCAGGGGGGGGGCACGGCACTGAAGCTTTCTTT
-	TRBV28	-	TRBJ2-3	CASSFRGLHTQYF	TGTGCCAGCAGTTTTCGGGGGTTACATACGCAGTATTTT
many	TRBV28	-	TRBJ2-7	CASTYQDRGEQYF	TGTGCCAGCACCTACCAGGACCGAGGGGAGCAGTACTTC
many	TRBV15	TRBD1	TRBJ2-5	CATSREVGQGVSETQYF	TGTGCCACCAGCAGAGAAGTTGGACAGGGGGTATCAGAGACCCAGTACTTC
few	TRBV5-4	-	TRBJ1-2	CASSGGAGVKTSYGYTF	TGTGCCAGCAGCGGGGGAGCCGGAGTTAAGACCTCCTATGGCTACACCTTC
many	TRBV2	-	TRBJ1-1	CASSERSDVTQFMNTEAFF	TGTGCCAGCAGTGAACGAAGTGACGTTACTCAATTTATGAACACTGAAGCTTTCTTT
many	TRBV7-8	-	TRBJ2-5	CASSSDAARETQYF	TGTGCCAGCAGCTCAGACGCCGCCCGGGAGACCCAGTACTTC
-	TRBV29-1	TRBD2	TRBJ2-1	CSVVGLAGVLNEQFF	TGCAGCGTCGTGGGCCTAGCGGGAGTCTTGAATGAGCAGTTCTTC
few	TRBV12-5	TRBD1	TRBJ2-1	CASGRQGAGEQFF	TGTGCTAGTGGCCGTCAGGGGGCTGGGGAGCAGTTCTTC
many	TRBV18	-	TRBJ1-3	CASSPQDTIYF	TGTGCCAGCTCACCTCAGGACACCATATATTTT
few	TRBV7-8	TRBD2	TRBJ2-7	CASSLAMAGVSYEQYF	TGTGCCAGCAGCTTAGCGATGGCGGGGGTTTCCTACGAGCAGTACTTC
-	TRBV28	-	TRBJ1-2	CASISGGSGYGYTF	TGTGCCAGCATTTCGGGGGGTTCAGGGTATGGCTACACCTTC
-	TRBV12-3/TRBV12-4	-	TRBJ1-5	CASSLGRRGNQPQHF	TGTGCCAGCAGTTTAGGGCGGAGGGGAAATCAGCCCCAGCATTTT
-	TRBV20-1	-	TRBJ2-6	CSARGGSGANVLTF	TGCAGTGCTAGAGGGGGCTCTGGGGCCAACGTCCTGACTTTC
many	TRBV28	TRBD2	TRBJ2-2	CASIPGLAGTGELFF	TGTGCCAGCATTCCGGGACTAGCGGGAACCGGGGAGCTGTTTTTT
many	TRBV6-2/TRBV6-3	-	TRBJ2-4	CASSYPTKAKNIQYF	TGTGCCAGCAGTTACCCTACAAAAGCCAAAAACATTCAGTACTTC
many	TRBV28	-	TRBJ1-2	CASSLPGTTSYGYTF	TGTGCCAGCAGTTTACCAGGGACTACGAGCTATGGCTACACCTTC
many	TRBV7-9	-	TRBJ1-2	CASSLAQGDGYTF	TGTGCCAGCAGCTTAGCACAGGGCGATGGCTACACCTTC
many	TRBV14	TRBD2	TRBJ2-1	CASSQGGLAGGPFDEQFF	TGTGCCAGCAGCCAAGGAGGACTAGCGGGGGGCCCGTTCGATGAGCAGTTCTTC
-	TRBV24-1	-	TRBJ1-3	CATSEGASIYF	TGTGCCACCAGTGAGGGGGCGAGCATATATTTT
many	TRBV7-3	-	TRBJ1-1	CASSGGKGTEAFF	TGTGCCAGCAGTGGGGGAAAGGGAACTGAAGCTTTCTTT
many	TRBV19	TRBD1	TRBJ1-1	CASSKGGSQGAAEAFF	TGTGCCAGTAGTAAGGGGGGCTCACAGGGGGCAGCCGAAGCTTTCTTT
many	TRBV7-2	-	TRBJ2-4	CASSLPGYIQYF	TGTGCCAGCAGCTTACCGGGATACATTCAGTACTTC
-	TRBV12-5	TRBD2	TRBJ2-1	CASAAGTTTTNEQFF	TGTGCTAGTGCCGCCGGGACTACCACAACTAATGAGCAGTTCTTC
many	TRBV6-5	-	TRBJ2-7	CASSYDVGDYEQYF	TGTGCCAGCAGTTACGACGTTGGAGACTACGAGCAGTACTTC
many	TRBV19	TRBD1	TRBJ1-5	CASSQTGALFNQPQHF	TGTGCCAGTAGTCAGACAGGGGCCCTTTTCAATCAGCCCCAGCATTTT
many	TRBV15	-	TRBJ1-6	CATSRDLTTYNSPLHF	TGTGCCACCAGCAGAGATCTGACTACCTATAATTCACCCCTCCACTTT
few	TRBV5-4	-	TRBJ2-7	CASSSDFSYEQYF	TGTGCCAGCAGCTCCGACTTTTCCTACGAGCAGTACTTC
many	TRBV7-8	-	TRBJ1-6	CASSLGRVGSPLHF	TGTGCCAGCAGCCTGGGACGGGTCGGGTCACCCCTCCACTTT
many	TRBV6-1	-	TRBJ1-4	CASSEATAGDEKLFF	TGTGCCAGCAGTGAAGCGACGGCAGGGGACGAAAAACTGTTTTTT
many	TRBV23-1	-	TRBJ1-5	CASSQFISSPTNNQPQHF	TGCGCCAGCAGTCAATTCATATCCTCACCGACTAACAATCAGCCCCAGCATTTT
few	TRBV4-1	TRBD1	TRBJ1-5	CASSQTLTGFGQPQHF	TGCGCCAGCAGCCAAACCTTGACAGGGTTTGGTCAGCCCCAGCATTTT
many	TRBV7-2	TRBD2	TRBJ2-5	CASSLNLAGETQYF	TGTGCCAGCAGCTTAAATCTAGCGGGAGAGACCCAGTACTTC
few	TRBV3-1	TRBD1	TRBJ1-5	CASSPRDSKPQHF	TGTGCCAGCAGCCCCCGGGACAGCAAGCCCCAGCATTTT
-	TRBV18	-	TRBJ2-3	CASSPPEGTDTQYF	TGTGCCAGCTCCCCCCCCGAGGGGACAGATACGCAGTATTTT
many	TRBV2	TRBD2	TRBJ2-1	CASSDPLAGADNEQFF	TGTGCCAGCAGTGACCCCCTAGCGGGGGCCGACAATGAGCAGTTCTTC
-	TRBV7-9	TRBD2	TRBJ2-7	CASSLLGTSGRSYEQYF	TGTGCCAGCAGCTTACTCGGGACTAGCGGGAGGTCCTACGAGCAGTACTTC